This T cell receptor (beta chain) stems from a study of T cell clusters in autoimmune cytopenias. By frequency, this clonotype registers medium-sized. About 37,500 genome equivalents of blood DNA were amplified for TRB. TRB was amplified by touch-down multiplex PCR, primer pools A and B combined. TCRdb reprocessed the multiplex PCR reads; each CDR3 protein has one entry and no DNA is given. This sample's table has thousands of distinct CDR3 sequences. Germline V gives CDR1 MNHEY, CDR2 SMNVEV (reference sequence). The CDR3 covers 13 residues. The same data also went into a second study, on T cell repertoires in aging, cancer and after chemotherapy. That publication notes: Healthy donor repertoires were recorded over several months to years and showed clear clonal overlap. Median generation probability rose over the chemotherapy interval in each cancer cohort, suggesting rebound thymic output.

Sequencing input: peripheral blood. This TCR came from a human donor in good health. The J gene is TRBJ1-1, the V gene TRBV27. Here the CDR3 reads CASSLWGNTEAFF.